These 32 T cell receptor beta chains were sequenced from one sample in a study of shared clonotypes between healthy human individuals. Profiling relied on immunoSEQ multiplex PCR, and the TCRdb table lists in-frame clones only, not all of them. The sample includes a few million clones, approximately 94% of them seen just once. Specimen: naive CD4+ T cells sorted from blood. Subset noted: CD45RA+ positively selected. The origin of the receptors is a young man in good health.

The genes are TRBV19 and TRBJ2-1, with 8 bases that match TRBD1. J lost 7 bases, V lost 2 bases, and 7 bases had no gene match. CDR1 and CDR2 (germline): LNHDA, SQIVND (reference sequence). This CDR3 contains 15 residues. CDR3 bases: TGTGCCAGTAGTATATGGGACAGGACGGGGAATGAGCAGTTCTTC. Encoded protein: CASSIWDRTGNEQFF.

The V call is TRBV28, the J call TRBJ2-7; 11 positions agree with TRBD1. The CDR3 runs to 16 residues. Losses at the gene ends were 4 bases for V and 2 bases for J; bases not matched to a gene: 7. Germline V gene lookup returns CDR1 MDHEN and CDR2 SYDVKM. CDR3 in amino acids: CASSSHGQGATYEQYF. In nucleotides, the CDR3 is TGTGCCAGCAGTTCCCACGGACAGGGGGCTACCTACGAGCAGTACTTC.

The chain combines TRBV6-1 with TRBJ2-5, with D possibly being TRBD1 (5 bases). Germline lookup yields CDR1 MNHNS and CDR2 SASEGT. The germline V and J ends were trimmed by 8 bases and 0 bases, with 7 bases remaining between them. The CDR3 length is 12 residues. CDR3 bases: TGTGCCAGCGGGGCGGACCAAGAGACCCAGTACTTC. This encodes CASGADQETQYF.

The chain joins TRBV10-2 to TRBJ2-5; 8 bases align to TRBD2. V shed 3 bases and J 0 bases; nucleotides not matched to a gene: 9. Germline V gives CDR1 WSHSY, CDR2 SAAADI. This CDR3 region has 17 residues. CDR3 nucleotide sequence: TGCGCCAGCAGTGACCGGGGCCAGCGGGGGCACCAAGAGACCCAGTACTTC. This gives the protein CASSDRGQRGHQETQYF.

This chain links TRBV19 with TRBJ2-5; the D gene could be TRBD1 or TRBD2 (6 bases each). The germline gives CDR1 LNHDA, CDR2 SQIVND (reference sequence). This CDR3 has 14 residues. The V and J ends lost 4 bases and 1 base respectively, with 10 bases between them. CDR3 bases: TGTGCCAGTAGTAGGGGGGCGGCCCAAGAGACCCAGTACTTC. Protein product: CASSRGAAQETQYF.

The V call is TRBV6-1, the J call TRBJ1-2; D is unresolved. CDR1 MNHNS and CDR2 SASEGT come from the germline V gene. V was clipped by 3 bases and J by 4 bases, with 6 bases between them. The CDR3 has 12 residues. This CDR3 reads CASSETIYGYTF. As DNA, the CDR3 is TGTGCCAGCAGTGAGACGATCTATGGCTACACCTTC.

This clone was observed once. The rearrangement joins TRBV5-1 to TRBJ2-3; D is possibly TRBD2 (8 bases). Germline CDR1 is SGHRS and CDR2 is YFSETQ. This CDR3 is 17 amino acids long. Trimming cost V 4 bases and J 2 bases, with 20 bases left between them. The DNA of the CDR3 is TGCGCCAGCAGCATACCCTTACGGGAGGGGGCCACAGATACGCAGTATTTT. Protein: CASSIPLREGATDTQYF.

Remarks on this clone: The sample carries other DNA sequences with the same CDR3. This chain joins TRBV6-1 and TRBJ2-3; D gene unclear. CDR1 and CDR2 (germline): MNHNS, SASEGT. V was shortened by 4 bases and J by 3 bases, with 5 bases between the two germline ends. The CDR3 covers 12 residues. The CDR3 spells CASSVLTDTQYF. Written as DNA, the CDR3 is TGTGCCAGCAGTGTCCTAACAGATACGCAGTATTTT.

V is TRBV5-1 and J is TRBJ2-7; D uncertain. CDR1 is SGHRS and CDR2 is YFSETQ in the germline V gene. This CDR3 contains 15 residues. Trimming removed 0 bases from V and 4 bases from J, with 14 bases in between. This CDR3 is CASSLGSANLYEQYF. The CDR3 region has the DNA TGCGCCAGCAGCTTGGGATCGGCCAACTTGTACGAGCAGTACTTC.

The chain couples TRBV19 to TRBJ1-2; unclear D gene. The CDR3 totals 14 residues. Germline CDR1 LNHDA, CDR2 SQIVND (reference sequence). V shed 7 bases and J shed 5 bases, with 17 bases lying between them. The CDR3 DNA reads TGTGCCAGTACAGACGGACTGTCGAAGTATGGCTACACCTTC. It codes for CASTDGLSKYGYTF.

For this clone: The same CDR3 arises from other DNA sequences in this sample as well. V usage is TRBV27 and J usage is TRBJ1-6; D is ambiguous. CDR3 length equals 13 residues. V shed 4 bases and J shed 4 bases, with 5 bases lying between them. Germline CDR1 MNHEY, CDR2 SMNVEV (reference sequence). CDR3 nucleotide sequence: TGTGCCAGCAGTTCAGGTTATAATTCACCCCTCCACTTT. It is translated as CASSSGYNSPLHF.

The chain has TRBV10-3 and TRBJ2-7, with TRBD1 identical over 9 bases. This CDR3 is 16 amino acids long. Germline CDR1 is ENHRY and CDR2 is SYGVKD. The junction had 7 bases not matched to a gene; V was cut back by 3 bases and J by 1 base. The CDR3 reads CAISDTDGTGSYEQYF. The CDR3 DNA follows: TGTGCCATCAGTGATACTGACGGGACAGGGTCCTACGAGCAGTACTTC.

The gene calls are TRBV15 and TRBJ1-1; D is ambiguous. Germline V lookup: CDR1 LNHNV, CDR2 YYDKDF (reference sequence). The V end lost 0 bases, the J end lost 1 base, and 15 bases lay between the germline ends. CDR3 length equals 17 residues. The CDR3 DNA sequence: TGTGCCACCAGCAGAGATCGGCAGCCGGATCGGAACACTGAAGCTTTCTTT. Its protein product is CATSRDRQPDRNTEAFF.

This clone was counted once. The V and J genes are TRBV7-9 and TRBJ1-3, with 7 bases lining up with TRBD1. V lost 1 base to trimming and J lost 2 bases; unmatched junction nucleotides: 5. Germline CDR1 and CDR2: SEHNR and FQNEAQ (reference sequence). CDR3 length equals 16 residues. Here the CDR3 reads CASSLGGTAAGNTIYF. CDR3 bases: TGTGCCAGCAGCTTAGGGGGGACAGCGGCTGGAAACACCATATATTTT.

Concerning this clone itself: This CDR3 is also generated by other DNA sequences in the sample. This rearrangement joins TRBV6-5 to TRBJ2-7, with TRBD1 matching over 8 bases. The V gene end was trimmed by 5 bases and the J gene end by 4 bases; junction bases not matched to a gene: 7. The CDR3 length is 14 residues. CDR1 is MNHEY and CDR2 is SVGAGI in the germline V gene. This CDR3 is CASSPGTGYYEQYF. The CDR3 region has the DNA TGTGCCAGCAGTCCCGGGACAGGATATTACGAGCAGTACTTC.

Worth noting for this clone: The sample carries other DNA sequences with the same CDR3. This chain joins TRBV7-2 and TRBJ1-2; 7 nucleotides line up with TRBD1. Germline CDR1 reads SGHTA; CDR2 reads FQGNSA. This CDR3 region has 13 residues. The ends lost 5 bases at V and 4 bases at J; junction bases unmatched: 4. The CDR3 here is CASSLDRAYGYTF. The CDR3 coding sequence is TGTGCCAGCAGCCTTGACAGGGCCTATGGCTACACCTTC.

This chain links TRBV30 with TRBJ2-1, with 11 positions matching TRBD2. Germline lookup yields CDR1 GTSNPN and CDR2 SVGIG (reference sequence). This CDR3 has 17 amino acids. The trim removed 2 bases at V and 9 bases at J, leaving 15 bases unmatched. The CDR3 DNA follows: TGTGCCTGGAGTCCCCAGGGGTCTAGCGGGAGGAGGGGTGAGCAGTTCTTC. Translating it yields CAWSPQGSSGRRGEQFF. Based on the CDR3 plus reference TRBV30 and TRBJ2-1, the full variable domain is SQTIHQWPATLVQPVGSPLSLECTVEGTSNPNLYWYRQAAGRGLQLLFYSVGIGQISSEVPQNLSASRPQDRQFILSSKKLLLSDSGFYLCAWSPQGSSGRRGEQFFGPGTRLTVL.

The rearrangement uses TRBV9 and TRBJ2-3; 7 nucleotides match TRBD2. The germline V gene encodes CDR1 SGDLS and CDR2 YYNGEE. Trimming removed 0 bases from V and 2 bases from J; junction bases left unmatched: 6. The CDR3 totals 16 residues. The CDR3 DNA reads TGTGCCAGCAGCGTAGGGGCTAGCGGAGACACAGATACGCAGTATTTT. This translates into CASSVGASGDTDTQYF.

The rearrangement uses TRBV6-5 and TRBJ2-7; 8 bases agree with TRBD1. Germline CDR1 is MNHEY and CDR2 is SVGAGI. V lost 10 bases to trimming and J lost 1 base; unmatched junction nucleotides: 12. CDR3 size: 15 residues. CDR3 sequence (DNA): TGTGCCACCAGAACGACAGGGGTCGGTTCCTACGAGCAGTACTTC. This codes for CATRTTGVGSYEQYF.

This clone has more than one count but fewer than ten. This rearrangement joins TRBV7-9 to TRBJ1-5; the D gene is possibly TRBD1 (5 bases). Germline CDR1 SEHNR, CDR2 FQNEAQ (reference sequence). The V and J ends lost 3 bases and 11 bases respectively, with 11 bases between them. There are 12 residues in the CDR3. This CDR3 is CASSLGEGSQHF. Here the CDR3 DNA reads TGTGCCAGCAGCTTGGGGGAGGGATCCCAGCATTTT.

The table lists this clone with a few counts. J is TRBJ1-2 and V is TRBV30, with TRBD1 identical over 7 bases. There are 13 residues in the CDR3. The junction had 4 bases not matched to a gene; V was cut back by 4 bases and J by 2 bases. Germline V gene sequence: CDR1 GTSNPN, CDR2 SVGIG (reference sequence). The CDR3, as DNA: TGTGCCTGGACCTCGGGACAGAACTATGGCTACACCTTC. This encodes CAWTSGQNYGYTF.

The rearrangement uses TRBV5-1 and TRBJ1-3; D not certain. Trimming removed 2 bases at V and 3 bases at J, with 6 bases between. Germline V gene lookup returns CDR1 SGHRS and CDR2 YFSETQ. This CDR3 contains 13 residues. The CDR3 sequence is CASSFAGGNTIYF. The CDR3 region has the DNA TGCGCCAGCAGCTTCGCGGGTGGAAACACCATATATTTT.

The rearrangement joins TRBV10-2 to TRBJ2-1, with 12 bases aligning to TRBD2. The germline V gene has CDR1 WSHSY and CDR2 SAAADI. V lost 4 bases, J lost 4 bases, and 2 bases stayed unmatched. CDR3 size: 15 residues. DNA for the CDR3: TGCGCCAGCAGTGGAGGACTAGCGGGATACAATGAGCAGTTCTTC. Translation: CASSGGLAGYNEQFF.

This chain joins TRBV30 and TRBJ1-2; tentative D call: TRBD1 (5 bases). The CDR3 extends over 11 amino acids. V was shortened by 8 bases and J by 3 bases, with 10 bases between the two germline ends. Germline CDR1 reads GTSNPN; CDR2 reads SVGIG (reference sequence). CDR3 DNA sequence: TGTGCCCGCAGGGATCACTATGGCTACACCTTC. Its protein is CARRDHYGYTF.

V is TRBV5-1 and J is TRBJ1-2; D possibly corresponds to TRBD1 (5 bases). Germline V CDR1 and CDR2: SGHRS, YFSETQ. V was shortened by 3 bases and J by 0 bases, with 15 bases between the two germline ends. The CDR3 sequence is 16 residues long. CDR3: CASSWGRQLTNYGYTF. CDR3 DNA: TGCGCCAGCAGCTGGGGGAGACAGTTAACTAACTATGGCTACACCTTC.

CDR3 nucleotide sequence: TGTGCCAGCAGCCTATTGGGCTGGGATAAGGACACAGATACGCAGTATTTT. Its protein is CASSLLGWDKDTDTQYF. This chain links TRBV14 with TRBJ2-3; no clear D. V lost 4 bases, J lost 2 bases, and 19 bases lay in between. CDR1 is SGHDN, CDR2 FVKESK, per germline. The CDR3 sequence is 17 residues long.

The chain links TRBV18 to TRBJ2-7, with D tentatively TRBD1 or TRBD2 (5 bases each). The V and J ends lost 3 bases and 5 bases respectively, with 14 bases between them. The CDR3 sequence is 14 residues long. Germline lookup yields CDR1 KGHSH and CDR2 LQKENI. The chain's CDR3 is CASSPGTSAHEQYF. In nucleotides, the CDR3 is TGTGCCAGCTCACCGGGGACCTCCGCGCACGAGCAGTACTTC.

V is TRBV15 and J is TRBJ2-7; maybe TRBD1 (6 bases). Germline lookup yields CDR1 LNHNV and CDR2 YYDKDF (reference sequence). V was shortened by 2 bases and J by 0 bases, with 8 bases between the two germline ends. CDR3 length equals 14 residues. The CDR3: CATSRTGTSYEQYF. The CDR3 coding sequence is TGTGCCACCAGCAGAACAGGGACCTCCTACGAGCAGTACTTC. The whole variable domain, filled in from reference TRBV15 and TRBJ2-7, reads DAMVIQNPRYQVTQFGKPVTLSCSQTLNHNVMYWYQQKSSQAPKLLFHYYDKDFNNEADTPDNFQSRRPNTSFCFLDIRSPGLGDTAMYLCATSRTGTSYEQYFGPGTRLTVT.

V usage is TRBV27 and J usage is TRBJ1-2; a possible D gene is TRBD1 (6 bases). The CDR3 runs 13 residues. Trimming stripped 4 bases from V and 5 bases from J, with 11 bases between. Germline V lookup: CDR1 MNHEY, CDR2 SMNVEV (reference sequence). In nucleotides, the CDR3 is TGTGCCAGCAGTTACCGGGGGCAGTATGGCTACACCTTC. It is translated as CASSYRGQYGYTF.

The rearrangement links TRBV6-5 to TRBJ2-5, with D unclear. CDR3 size: 15 residues. Trimming stripped 0 bases from V and 9 bases from J, with 17 bases between. Germline CDR1 is MNHEY and CDR2 is SVGAGI. The CDR3 bases are TGTGCCAGCAGTTACTCGAGACCACCTCAAGGTCCCCAGTACTTC. Translated: CASSYSRPPQGPQYF.

The chain employs TRBV5-4 and TRBJ1-1; TRBD1 aligns across 8 bases. The V gene end was trimmed by 4 bases and the J gene end by 1 base; junction bases not matched to a gene: 3. This CDR3 is built from 14 residues. Germline-derived CDR1 and CDR2 are SGHNT and YYREEE (reference sequence). CDR3 loop: CASSTTGGNTEAFF. In DNA form, the CDR3 reads TGTGCCAGCAGCACCACAGGGGGGAACACTGAAGCTTTCTTT.

The V call is TRBV18, the J call TRBJ2-6, with D hard to call. Trimming pared 2 bases from V and 0 bases from J, leaving 14 bases between. This CDR3 contains 18 residues. Germline loops: CDR1 KGHSH, CDR2 LQKENI. The CDR3 reads CASSPTRVSISGANVLTF. CDR3 nucleotides: TGTGCCAGCTCACCAACCCGCGTCAGCATCTCTGGGGCCAACGTCCTGACTTTC.